The 16 T cell receptor beta chains listed next were all sequenced from one sample in a study of T cell responses to AZD1222 COVID-19 vaccine. The table came from immunoSEQ multiplex PCR; TCRdb's copy has only in-frame clones and leaves some out. The sample contains about 97,000 clones, approximately 91% of which appear only once. The starting material was peripheral blood, obtained on day 0 of AZD1222 vaccination. Receptors originate from an adult in good health.

This clone was seen more than once but under ten times. This rearrangement joins TRBV28 to TRBJ1-2; D is unresolved. Trimming cost V 3 bases and J 1 base, with 9 bases left between them. The CDR3 runs to 14 residues. Germline V gene sequence: CDR1 MDHEN, CDR2 SYDVKM. As DNA, the CDR3 is TGTGCCAGCAGTTTGGGAGGGAATAACTATGGCTACACCTTC. It codes for CASSLGGNNYGYTF.

The chain couples TRBV6-5 to TRBJ1-6, with TRBD1 identical over 7 bases. V lost 4 bases and J lost 7; bases outside the gene matches: 7. This CDR3 region has 15 residues. Germline CDR1 and CDR2: MNHEY and SVGAGI. This CDR3 reads CASSLKQGFNSPLHF. CDR3 DNA sequence: TGTGCCAGCAGTTTGAAACAGGGGTTCAATTCACCCCTCCACTTT.

This clone was detected only once. The V and J genes are TRBV4-1 and TRBJ1-4, with no clear D. This CDR3 has 15 residues. CDR1 MGHRA and CDR2 YSYEKL come from the germline V gene. Trimming cost V 1 base and J 5 bases, with 11 bases left between them. The CDR3 DNA reads as TGCGCCAGCAGCCAAGTCAGCGGCATGAATGAAAAACTGTTTTTT. It is translated as CASSQVSGMNEKLFF.

This clone was observed a single time. The rearrangement uses TRBV24-1 and TRBJ1-2, with no clear D. Germline CDR1 KGHDR, CDR2 SFDVKD. V lost 0 bases to trimming and J lost 4 bases, with 5 bases between them. This CDR3 is built from 13 residues. In DNA form, the CDR3 reads TGTGCCACCAGTGATTTGGATTCCTATGGCTACACCTTC. It specifies CATSDLDSYGYTF.

The chain is built from TRBV5-4 and TRBJ2-2, with TRBD1 identical over 12 bases. The length of the CDR3 is 15 residues. V was pared by 6 bases and J by 4 bases, with 4 bases of the junction left unmatched. Germline V lookup: CDR1 SGHNT, CDR2 YYREEE (reference sequence). The CDR3 bases are TGTGCCAGCAAATGGGACAGGGGGCCCACCGGGGAGCTGTTTTTT. Amino acids: CASKWDRGPTGELFF.

The genes are TRBV21-1 and TRBJ1-6. TRBV21-1 is a pseudogene segment. The CDR3 covers 15 residues. CDR3 nucleotides: TGTGCCACAATGCAACTCAGCTCCTATAATTCACCCCTCCACTTT. Protein: CATMQLSSYNSPLHF.

V usage is TRBV13 and J usage is TRBJ1-1; D may be TRBD1 (6 bases). The CDR3 sequence is 16 residues long. V was shortened by 5 bases and J by 0 bases, with 16 bases between the two germline ends. Germline CDR1 is PRHDT and CDR2 is FYEKMQ (reference sequence). Here the CDR3 reads CASSLRGGAVNTEAFF. The CDR3 bases are TGTGCCAGCAGCCTCAGGGGTGGGGCGGTGAACACTGAAGCTTTCTTT.

With regard to this clone: Other DNA sequences in the sample encode the same CDR3. J is TRBJ1-5 and V is TRBV19; no clear D gene. This CDR3 is 14 amino acids long. V lost 8 bases and J 0 bases, leaving 11 bases between the germline ends. Germline assignment: CDR1 LNHDA and CDR2 SQIVND (reference sequence). The CDR3 loop reads CASLRTGSNQPQHF. CDR3 bases: TGTGCCAGTCTTAGGACGGGTAGCAATCAGCCCCAGCATTTT.

This chain uses TRBV11-2 with TRBJ1-6; possible D gene TRBD1, 6 bases. CDR3 length equals 15 residues. The V gene lost 8 bases and the J gene lost 3 bases, with 14 bases spanning the gap. Germline V lookup: CDR1 SGHAT, CDR2 FQNNGV. The CDR3 coding sequence is TGTGCCAGCGGGGGCACCCCAGGCTATAATTCACCCCTCCACTTT. Its protein is CASGGTPGYNSPLHF.

This chain links TRBV4-1 with TRBJ1-6; D gene unclear. The germline V gene encodes CDR1 MGHRA and CDR2 YSYEKL. CDR3 size: 17 residues. V was shortened by 1 base and J by 2 bases, with 12 bases between the two germline ends. As DNA, the CDR3 is TGCGCCAGCAGCCAAGCCGGGGTAGGCGCCTATAATTCACCCCTCCACTTT. It encodes CASSQAGVGAYNSPLHF.

The chain is built from TRBV14 and TRBJ1-4; a possible D gene is TRBD1 (6 bases). Deletions cut 1 base from V and 10 bases from J, with 16 bases between. The CDR3 runs 15 residues. The V gene's germline CDR1 is SGHDN and CDR2 FVKESK. CDR3 amino acids: CASSQVSGAVGKLFF. The CDR3 region has the DNA TGTGCCAGCAGCCAAGTTTCGGGGGCCGTGGGAAAACTGTTTTTT.

This chain links TRBV5-1 with TRBJ2-5; 8 bases agree with TRBD2. J gave up 5 bases and V 0 bases, and 6 bases lay outside the gene matches. The CDR3 length is 15 residues. Germline V lookup: CDR1 SGHRS, CDR2 YFSETQ. This CDR3 reads CASSLVAGGWETQYF. In DNA form, the CDR3 reads TGCGCCAGCAGCTTGGTTGCGGGGGGCTGGGAGACCCAGTACTTC. The full variable domain, in which reference TRBV5-1 and TRBJ2-5 provide the parts outside the CDR3, is KAGVTQTPRYLIKTRGQQVTLSCSPISGHRSVSWYQQTPGQGLQFLFEYFSETQRNKGNFPGRFSGRQFSNSRSEMNVSTLELGDSALYLCASSLVAGGWETQYFGPGTRLLVL.

V is TRBV19 and J is TRBJ2-1; TRBD2 matches 9 bases. The CDR3 is made up of 15 amino acids. The J segment lost 4 bases and the V segment lost 0 bases, leaving 1 base of the junction unmatched. Germline CDR1 is LNHDA and CDR2 is SQIVND (reference sequence). The CDR3 DNA follows: TGTGCCAGTAGTATAGACACTAGCGGGTACAATGAGCAGTTCTTC. It translates to CASSIDTSGYNEQFF.

V gene TRBV5-4 combines with J gene TRBJ1-4, with D possibly matching TRBD1 (6 bases). The CDR3 sequence is 15 residues long. Germline-derived CDR1 and CDR2 are SGHNT and YYREEE (reference sequence). V gave up 4 bases and J gave up 0 bases, with 10 bases separating them. The CDR3 loop is CASSHRDPTNEKLFF. The CDR3 bases are TGTGCCAGCAGCCACAGGGACCCAACTAATGAAAAACTGTTTTTT. The whole variable domain, remainder taken from reference TRBV5-4 and TRBJ1-4, is ETGVTQSPTHLIKTRGQQVTLRCSSQSGHNTVSWYQQALGQGPQFIFQYYREEENGRGNFPPRFSGLQFPNYSSELNVNALELDDSALYLCASSHRDPTNEKLFFGSGTQLSVL.

Remarks on this clone: At one end, the junction sequence differs from germline, possibly due to a read error. V gene TRBV2 combines with J gene TRBJ1-2; D remains ambiguous. CDR1 and CDR2 (germline): SNHLY, FYNNEI. The CDR3 loop spans 14 amino acids. The CDR3 is CASREGPAVGGYTF. In DNA, the CDR3 is TGTGCCAGCAGAGAAGGGCCAGCCGTTGGGGGCTACACCTTC.

This clone came up once. The V gene is TRBV19, the J gene TRBJ1-5; 7 bases match TRBD1. The CDR3 covers 15 residues. Germline loops: CDR1 LNHDA, CDR2 SQIVND (reference sequence). J lost 2 bases, V lost 6 bases, and 7 bases had no gene match. DNA of the CDR3: TGTGCCAGTAGCAATCGACAGGGCCGCAATCAGCCCCAGCATTTT. Residues: CASSNRQGRNQPQHF.